These 17 T cell receptor beta chains were sequenced from one sample in a study of Graves' ophthalmopathy and Graves' hyperthyroidism. Amplification of TCR beta CDR3 regions used RNA transcripts. RT-PCR was first run with HTBI primers, then multiplex PCR in a second round. Via MiXCR, TCRdb re-called the multiplex PCR reads, giving one row per CDR3 protein. The data contain around 470,000 distinct CDR3 sequences, 13% to 15% of them singletons. The specimen sequenced was blood. All receptors come from a woman in her twenties or thirties with Graves' ophthalmopathy.

The chain has TRBV18 and TRBJ2-2; D remains ambiguous. The V end lost 1 base, the J end lost 6 bases, and 6 bases lay between the germline ends. CDR1 is KGHSH and CDR2 is LQKENI in the germline V gene. CDR3 length: 13 amino acids. The CDR3 DNA is TGTGCCAGCTCACCACGATCGTCCGGGGAGCTGTTTTTT. This codes for CASSPRSSGELFF.

This clonotype was observed a handful of times. The CDR3 sequence is CASRGGRTYSNQPQHF. In DNA form, the CDR3 reads TGTGCCAGCCGGGGAGGGCGAACCTATAGCAATCAGCCCCAGCATTTT. J is TRBJ1-5 and V is TRBV6-1; no firm D call. The CDR3 is made up of 16 amino acids. Trimming removed 8 bases at V and 0 bases at J, with 17 bases between. Per the germline V gene, CDR1 is MNHNS and CDR2 is SASEGT.

The CDR3 nucleotides read TGTGCCAGCAGCGTCGGACAGGGCCACGAGCAGTACTTC. It encodes CASSVGQGHEQYF. The chain links TRBV9 to TRBJ2-7; 8 nucleotides align to TRBD1. Germline CDR1 is SGDLS and CDR2 is YYNGEE. The CDR3 runs 13 residues. J lost 5 bases, V lost 2 bases, and 3 bases had no gene match. The full variable domain, in which reference TRBV9 and TRBJ2-7 provide the parts outside the CDR3, is DSGVTQTPKHLITATGQRVTLRCSPRSGDLSVYWYQQSLDQGLQFLIQYYNGEERAKGNILERFSAQQFPDLHSELNLSSLELGDSALYFCASSVGQGHEQYFGPGTRLTVT.

This clonotype was counted ten times or more. The chain is built from TRBV20-1 and TRBJ1-1; perhaps TRBD1 as D (6 bases). Germline V gene lookup returns CDR1 DFQATT and CDR2 SNEGSKA (reference sequence). CDR3 size: 13 residues. The ends were cut back, 7 bases at V and 1 base at J, with 13 bases in the middle. CDR3 residues: CSGGQGRNTEAFF. In DNA, the CDR3 is TGCAGTGGGGGGCAAGGGAGGAACACTGAAGCTTTCTTT.

This clonotype was counted a few times. The gene calls are TRBV5-1 and TRBJ2-7; the match to TRBD1 covers 12 bases. V trimming: 4 bases; J trimming: 4 bases; junction bases outside the gene matches: 9. The CDR3 sequence is 16 residues long. Germline CDR1 SGHRS, CDR2 YFSETQ. The CDR3 reads CASSKGPGQGAYEQYF. As DNA, the CDR3 is TGCGCCAGCAGCAAAGGCCCGGGACAGGGGGCATACGAGCAGTACTTC.

The chain links TRBV6-2 or TRBV6-3 to TRBJ1-1, with 7 bases matching TRBD1. The CDR3 length is 15 residues. J gave up 8 bases and V 4 bases, and 13 bases lay outside the gene matches. Germline CDR1 MNHEY, CDR2 SVGEGT. The CDR3 DNA follows: TGTGCCAGCAGTTCCTTTACAGGGGTCGTTGTGGAAGCTTTCTTT. It codes for CASSSFTGVVVEAFF.

The rearrangement joins TRBV28 to TRBJ1-2; tentatively, D is TRBD1 (5 bases). The germline V gene encodes CDR1 MDHEN and CDR2 SYDVKM. With 5 bases removed from V and 6 bases from J, the gap between germline ends came to 16 bases. The CDR3 contains 14 residues. The CDR3 coding sequence is TGTGCCAGCAGTGCCCCGGGGCGGTTAAATGGCTACACCTTC. Translated: CASSAPGRLNGYTF.

There are many counts of this clonotype. The genes are TRBV12-3 or TRBV12-4 and TRBJ1-3; D gene uncertain. The CDR3 is 14 amino acids. Trimming left V 5 bases short and J 4 bases short, with 12 bases between. In DNA form, the CDR3 reads TGTGCCAGCAGTCTTGGGGTTTTCGGAAACACCATATATTTT. This encodes CASSLGVFGNTIYF.

This clonotype was counted many times. V usage is TRBV11-2 and J usage is TRBJ1-5, with no clear D. The ends were cut back, 5 bases at V and 8 bases at J, with 19 bases in the middle. The germline V gene encodes CDR1 SGHAT and CDR2 FQNNGV. CDR3 length: 15 amino acids. The CDR3 is CASSNGNGLAKPQHF. CDR3 in DNA: TGTGCCAGCAGCAACGGTAATGGGTTGGCGAAGCCCCAGCATTTT.

This clonotype was seen more than once but under ten times. The rearrangement links TRBV6-5 to TRBJ2-5; the D gene could be TRBD1 or TRBD2 (5 bases each). The V gene's germline CDR1 is MNHEY and CDR2 SVGAGI. V was trimmed by 0 bases and J by 1 base, leaving 12 bases between them. The CDR3 contains 16 residues. CDR3 in DNA: TGTGCCAGCAGTTACTCGAGGGGTAGACTCCAAGAGACCCAGTACTTC. Residues: CASSYSRGRLQETQYF.

The chain has TRBV6-1 and TRBJ1-1; 8 bases are shared with TRBD1. Trimming took 2 bases from V and 5 from J; bases not matched to a gene: 7. The CDR3 is 15 amino acids. Germline V lookup: CDR1 MNHNS, CDR2 SASEGT. The CDR3 coding sequence is TGTGCCAGCAGTGAACGCAGGACAGGGTGGACTGAAGCTTTCTTT. It encodes CASSERRTGWTEAFF.

The chain joins TRBV9 to TRBJ2-5; weak D call: TRBD2 (6 bases). V lost 2 bases, J lost 6 bases, and 11 bases lay in between. The germline V gene encodes CDR1 SGDLS and CDR2 YYNGEE. CDR3 length: 13 amino acids. CDR3 region: CASSVEGWKTQYF. For the CDR3, the DNA is TGTGCCAGCAGCGTGGAGGGTTGGAAGACCCAGTACTTC. Full variable domain (rest looked up from reference TRBV9 and TRBJ2-5): DSGVTQTPKHLITATGQRVTLRCSPRSGDLSVYWYQQSLDQGLQFLIQYYNGEERAKGNILERFSAQQFPDLHSELNLSSLELGDSALYFCASSVEGWKTQYFGPGTRLLVL.

On this clonotype itself: Since a much larger clone is just one base distant, this may be a read error. V usage is TRBV6-1 and J usage is TRBJ2-7; D is uncertain. The CDR3 is 11 amino acids. Between the trimmed V and J ends, which lost 4 bases and 6 bases, there was a span of 7 bases. Germline lookup yields CDR1 MNHNS and CDR2 SASEGT. The CDR3 region is CASSAAGEQYF. CDR3 DNA sequence: TGTGCCAGCAGTGCGGCCGGCGAGCAGTACTTC.

This clonotype occurred many times. The chain couples TRBV6-2 or TRBV6-3 to TRBJ2-7, with D possibly TRBD1 on 5 matching bases. Trimming removed 5 bases at V and 7 bases at J, with 18 bases between. The CDR3 length is 14 residues. CDR1 MNHEY and CDR2 SVGEGT come from the germline V gene. CDR3 sequence: CASSPPQAVREQYF. For the CDR3, the DNA is TGTGCCAGCAGTCCTCCACAGGCGGTACGAGAGCAGTACTTC.

This clonotype occurred a few times. This chain's CDR3 is CASSQAGQGGYGYTF. CDR3 nucleotides: TGTGCCAGCAGCCAAGCGGGACAGGGCGGCTATGGCTACACCTTC. This chain joins TRBV4-2 and TRBJ1-2; 9 nucleotides agree with TRBD1. Trimming removed 1 base from V and 4 bases from J; junction bases left unmatched: 4. Per germline, CDR1 LGHNA and CDR2 YNFKEQ. The CDR3 loop spans 15 amino acids.

This clonotype was seen ten or more times. V gene TRBV7-3 combines with J gene TRBJ2-2; 7 bases match TRBD2. The CDR3 runs to 14 residues. CDR1 SGHTA and CDR2 FQGTGA come from the germline V gene. Trimming at V came to 6 bases and at J to 4 bases, leaving 5 bases not matched to a gene. CDR3 loop: CASSLASGTGELFF. The CDR3 region has the DNA TGTGCCAGCAGTTTGGCTAGCGGCACCGGGGAGCTGTTTTTT.

The V call is TRBV10-3, the J call TRBJ1-2; TRBD1 aligns across 8 bases. The CDR3 spans 14 residues. The junction had 14 bases not matched to a gene; V was cut back by 9 bases and J by 8 bases. CDR1 is ENHRY and CDR2 is SYGVKD in the germline V gene. CDR3 loop: CAIVRGDRGGGYTF. The DNA for the CDR3 is TGTGCCATAGTGAGAGGCGACAGGGGCGGAGGCTACACCTTC.